This TCR beta chain is from a study of breast tumors, draining lymph nodes, adjacent tissues. Study conclusions and caveats: Compared with basal-like, luminal-like tumors shared significantly more repertoire with nontumor tissue. Tumor repertoires ranked between lymph nodes and nontumor tissue in diversity, with V and J gene preferences. The data were judged consistent with most tumor T cells coming from lymph node and expanding in tumor. The lymph node origin of tumor T cells was framed as consistent with a hypothesis, not demonstrated.

This clonotype showed up many times. Its specificity is not known. Samples came from axillary lymph nodes draining the breast cancer. Using its own MiXCR run on the multiplex PCR reads, TCRdb lists one record per CDR3 protein. The sample has under 300,000 distinct CDR3 sequences, 30% to 35% seen once. The clonotype originates from a female donor with breast cancer. Some clones in this sample may be carry-over from other donors' samples. The sequenced sample was axillary lymph node tissue.

The CDR3 region has the DNA TGTGCCAGCAGCATCAGGACTAGCTGGAATGAGCAGTTCTTC. Translation: CASSIRTSWNEQFF. The rearrangement joins TRBV7-9 to TRBJ2-1; 8 positions match TRBD2. CDR3 length: 14 residues. In germline, CDR1 is SEHNR, CDR2 FQNEAQ (reference sequence). Germline trimming cut 5 bases from V and 7 bases from J; bases unmatched to any gene: 7.